One and the same sample provided the 12 T cell receptor beta chains below, sequenced in a study of blood T cell repertoires in COVID-19. The protocol was immunoSEQ multiplex PCR, while the TCRdb copy is restricted to in-frame clones and leaves out a portion. Of about 150,000 clones in the sample, approximately 84% were seen once. Sequencing was performed on peripheral blood. These TCRs come from a man aged 18 to 29 with active or convalescent COVID-19.

This chain joins TRBV2 and TRBJ2-5, with D possibly TRBD2 on 5 matching bases. The CDR3 is 13 residues long. Trimming stripped 5 bases from V and 5 bases from J, with 12 bases between. Germline CDR1 reads SNHLY; CDR2 reads FYNNEI. CDR3 region: CASSYGLGETQYF. The CDR3, as DNA: TGTGCCAGCAGTTACGGACTGGGGGAGACCCAGTACTTC.

The chain joins TRBV29-1 to TRBJ2-1; D is perhaps TRBD2 (6 bases). Germline CDR1 is SQVTM and CDR2 is ANQGSEA. V lost 4 bases to trimming and J lost 9 bases, with 13 bases between them. The CDR3 sequence is 12 residues long. CDR3 in amino acids: CSVAWRDGEQFF. CDR3 nucleotides: TGCAGCGTTGCTTGGCGGGACGGTGAGCAGTTCTTC.

The chain has TRBV6-5 and TRBJ2-7, with 9 bases matching TRBD1. In germline, CDR1 is MNHEY, CDR2 SVGAGI. The J segment lost 2 bases and the V segment lost 5 bases, leaving 7 bases of the junction unmatched. CDR3 length equals 15 residues. The CDR3 sequence: CASSTKQGATYEQYF. Here the CDR3 DNA reads TGTGCCAGCAGTACTAAACAGGGGGCAACCTACGAGCAGTACTTC.

The V gene is TRBV6-5, the J gene TRBJ2-3, with 8 bases fitting TRBD2. V was pared by 2 bases and J by 7 bases, with 5 bases of the junction left unmatched. The CDR3 runs 14 residues. The germline V gene encodes CDR1 MNHEY and CDR2 SVGAGI. The CDR3 DNA follows: TGTGCCAGCAGTTACGTTGGCGGGGGGAATACGCAGTATTTT. This translates into CASSYVGGGNTQYF.

This chain uses TRBV19 with TRBJ1-3; tentatively, D is TRBD1 (5 bases). Germline V gene data show CDR1 as LNHDA and CDR2 as SQIVND (reference sequence). Trimming removed 3 bases from V and 6 bases from J, with 15 bases in between. The CDR3 is 15 amino acids. CDR3 nucleotides: TGTGCCAGTAGTATCCCAGCAGGGAAGGAAAACACCATATATTTT. Its protein is CASSIPAGKENTIYF.

The V gene is TRBV2, the J gene TRBJ1-5; no firm D call. The CDR3 loop spans 15 amino acids. Trimming stripped 7 bases from V and 0 bases from J, with 13 bases between. Germline CDR1 and CDR2: SNHLY and FYNNEI. Here the CDR3 reads CASMPGSSSNQPQHF. The CDR3 DNA is TGTGCCAGCATGCCGGGTTCTTCTAGCAATCAGCCCCAGCATTTT.

J is TRBJ2-2 and V is TRBV19; TRBD2 aligns across 10 bases. From germline, CDR1 is LNHDA and CDR2 SQIVND (reference sequence). V gave up 8 bases and J gave up 6 bases; unmatched junction bases: 6. The CDR3 loop spans 14 amino acids. The CDR3 sequence: CASSSGRRSGELFF. The CDR3 DNA reads as TGTGCCAGTTCTAGCGGGAGAAGATCCGGGGAGCTGTTTTTT.

The CDR3 DNA reads as TGTGCCAGCAGCAATAGACAGCTCAACTATGGCTACACCTTC. Its translation: CASSNRQLNYGYTF. The chain joins TRBV11-2 to TRBJ1-2; D perhaps matches TRBD1 (5 bases). The CDR3 has 14 amino acids. CDR1 is SGHAT, CDR2 FQNNGV, per germline. V was pared by 5 bases and J by 2 bases, with 12 bases between.

This rearrangement joins TRBV6-2 or TRBV6-3 to TRBJ2-1, with 11 bases that match TRBD2. The CDR3 runs to 15 residues. J was trimmed by 3 bases and V by 5 bases; bases with no gene match: 3. Germline CDR1 MNHEY, CDR2 SVGEGT. This chain's CDR3 is CASSRGTSGYNEQFF. CDR3 in DNA: TGTGCCAGCAGTAGGGGGACTAGCGGCTACAATGAGCAGTTCTTC.

This clone was recorded a few times. This chain joins TRBV19 and TRBJ2-3, with 10 bases lining up with TRBD2. The CDR3 is 14 amino acids. Trimming at V came to 5 bases and at J to 6 bases, leaving 5 bases not matched to a gene. Per germline, CDR1 LNHDA and CDR2 SQIVND (reference sequence). The CDR3 region is CASSGAGGRDTQYF. Here the CDR3 DNA reads TGTGCCAGTAGTGGAGCGGGGGGGCGTGATACGCAGTATTTT.

The chain employs TRBV28 and TRBJ2-3, with 14 bases lining up with TRBD2. Trimming at V came to 3 bases and at J to 2 bases, leaving 16 bases not matched to a gene. The germline gives CDR1 MDHEN, CDR2 SYDVKM. This CDR3 contains 21 residues. The CDR3 nucleotides read TGTGCCAGCAGTTTGTCGGGACTAGCGGGAGATTTGGCACTAGCCACAGATACGCAGTATTTT. Its protein product is CASSLSGLAGDLALATDTQYF.

The chain has TRBV28 and TRBJ2-7, with a weak D call TRBD1 (6 bases). The germline V gene has CDR1 MDHEN and CDR2 SYDVKM. The V and J ends lost 6 bases and 4 bases respectively, with 28 bases between them. This CDR3 contains 18 residues. DNA for the CDR3: TGTGCCAGCAGCCCTACGCCAGGGGCGGTCATTCGGACGTACGAGCAGTACTTC. Encoded protein: CASSPTPGAVIRTYEQYF.